The 22 T cell receptor beta chains below come from one sample, sequenced in a study of cytomegalovirus exposure and HLA in healthy donors. Amplification used 60 Vbeta primers and 13 Jbeta primers. Profiling relied on immunoSEQ multiplex PCR, and the TCRdb table lists in-frame clones only, not all of them. The table shows 150,000 or so clones, with 82% occurring only once. The sample consisted of PBMCs. Receptors were obtained from a man younger than 30 in good health and CMV-seropositive.

This chain uses TRBV27 with TRBJ2-7; weak D call: TRBD1 (5 bases). Per the germline V gene, CDR1 is MNHEY and CDR2 is SMNVEV (reference sequence). V lost 0 bases and J lost 4, with 16 bases in between. The CDR3 runs to 16 residues. CDR3 amino acids: CASSLSSQGLGYEQYF. The CDR3 bases are TGTGCCAGCAGTTTATCGAGTCAGGGATTAGGTTACGAGCAGTACTTC.

The rearrangement joins TRBV28 to TRBJ2-1; D is unresolved. With 7 bases removed from V and 9 bases from J, the gap between germline ends came to 13 bases. This CDR3 has 12 amino acids. Germline values: CDR1 MDHEN, CDR2 SYDVKM. CDR3 residues: CASKESEGEQFF. CDR3 DNA sequence: TGTGCCAGCAAGGAGAGCGAAGGTGAGCAGTTCTTC.

This rearrangement joins TRBV2 to TRBJ2-7, with D perhaps TRBD2 (6 bases). In germline, CDR1 is SNHLY, CDR2 FYNNEI. Between the trimmed V and J ends, which lost 6 bases and 7 bases, there was a span of 16 bases. The CDR3 runs to 13 residues. CDR3 nucleotide sequence: TGTGCCAGCAGGGCGGGACGGAGTGATGAGCAGTACTTC. It yields the protein CASRAGRSDEQYF.

This chain joins TRBV6-5 and TRBJ1-6, with a weak D call TRBD1 (5 bases). With 0 bases removed from V and 7 bases from J, the gap between germline ends came to 13 bases. This CDR3 has 16 amino acids. Germline lookup yields CDR1 MNHEY and CDR2 SVGAGI. CDR3 nucleotide sequence: TGTGCCAGCAGTTACTCTCCAGGGAATAGAAATTCACCCCTCCACTTT. Residues: CASSYSPGNRNSPLHF.

J is TRBJ2-5 and V is TRBV11-1, with 9 positions matching TRBD1. V lost 3 bases to trimming and J lost 5 bases; unmatched junction nucleotides: 7. Germline lookup yields CDR1 SGHAT and CDR2 FQDESV (reference sequence). This CDR3 contains 15 residues. CDR3 nucleotides: TGTGCCAGCAGCTTGAGGGGACAGGGATCGGAGACCCAGTACTTC. Its translation is CASSLRGQGSETQYF.

The chain combines TRBV20-1 with TRBJ2-5, with no clear D. CDR3 length: 11 amino acids. In germline, CDR1 is DFQATT, CDR2 SNEGSKA (reference sequence). Trimming removed 1 base at V and 4 bases at J, with 4 bases between. The CDR3 spells CSARARETQYF. The CDR3 DNA is TGCAGTGCTAGAGCCAGAGAGACCCAGTACTTC.

The V and J genes are TRBV27 and TRBJ2-1, with 10 bases aligning to TRBD2. Germline V gene sequence: CDR1 MNHEY, CDR2 SMNVEV (reference sequence). J gave up 3 bases and V 8 bases, and 4 bases lay outside the gene matches. The CDR3 has 14 residues. The CDR3 reads CASGWTSGYNEQFF. The CDR3 DNA reads TGTGCCAGCGGTTGGACTAGCGGCTACAATGAGCAGTTCTTC.

CDR3 nucleotide sequence: TGTGCCAGTAGTACCGTGGCGGGCTCCTACGAGCAGTACTTC. As protein: CASSTVAGSYEQYF. The rearrangement uses TRBV19 and TRBJ2-7; D perhaps matches TRBD2 (5 bases). The CDR3 length is 14 residues. Germline CDR1 reads LNHDA; CDR2 reads SQIVND (reference sequence). V was trimmed by 4 bases and J by 0 bases, leaving 10 bases between them.

The J gene is TRBJ2-3, the V gene TRBV30; D is ambiguous. With 5 bases removed from V and 0 bases from J, the gap between germline ends came to 12 bases. CDR1 and CDR2 (germline): GTSNPN, SVGIG (reference sequence). CDR3 length: 14 residues. For the CDR3, the DNA is TGTGCCTGGGATCTAGGTACAAGCACAGATACGCAGTATTTT. Its translation is CAWDLGTSTDTQYF.

This chain connects TRBV7-9 to TRBJ2-1; weak D call: TRBD1 (6 bases). Trimming left V 5 bases short and J 3 bases short, with 11 bases between. The germline V gene has CDR1 SEHNR and CDR2 FQNEAQ (reference sequence). The CDR3 has 14 residues. The CDR3 DNA sequence: TGTGCCAGCAGCGCCGAAGGGGGCTACAATGAGCAGTTCTTC. Translation gives CASSAEGGYNEQFF.

This chain joins TRBV6-1 and TRBJ2-5; 11 bases align to TRBD2. Germline values: CDR1 MNHNS, CDR2 SASEGT. Losses at the gene ends were 4 bases for V and 7 bases for J; bases not matched to a gene: 8. The CDR3 consists of 15 residues. The CDR3 DNA is TGTGCCAGCAGTGCCGCTAGCGGGGGGACGGGGACCCAGTACTTC. It specifies CASSAASGGTGTQYF.

This clone was observed a few times. The V and J genes are TRBV18 and TRBJ2-7; TRBD2 aligns across 9 bases. Trimming at V came to 4 bases and at J to 2 bases, leaving 6 bases not matched to a gene. The CDR3 covers 15 residues. The germline V gene encodes CDR1 KGHSH and CDR2 LQKENI. CDR3 sequence reads: CASSRPGTSTYEQYF. The DNA of the CDR3 is TGTGCCAGCTCACGACCCGGGACTAGCACCTACGAGCAGTACTTC.

The V and J genes are TRBV4-1 and TRBJ1-1, with TRBD1 matching over 7 bases. Germline CDR1 reads MGHRA; CDR2 reads YSYEKL. Trimming removed 2 bases from V and 5 bases from J; junction bases left unmatched: 2. The CDR3 totals 13 residues. DNA for the CDR3: TGCGCCAGCAGCCAACACAGGGGAACTGAAGCTTTCTTT. Translation: CASSQHRGTEAFF.

V is TRBV5-1 and J is TRBJ2-1; tentatively, D is TRBD2 (6 bases). The V and J ends lost 4 bases and 10 bases respectively, with 21 bases between them. The germline gives CDR1 SGHRS, CDR2 YFSETQ. The CDR3 extends over 15 amino acids. The CDR3 region is CASSIPRGEAGEQFF. For the CDR3, the DNA is TGCGCCAGCAGCATTCCAAGGGGAGAGGCGGGGGAGCAGTTCTTC. Complete variable domain (other parts from reference TRBV5-1 and TRBJ2-1): KAGVTQTPRYLIKTRGQQVTLSCSPISGHRSVSWYQQTPGQGLQFLFEYFSETQRNKGNFPGRFSGRQFSNSRSEMNVSTLELGDSALYLCASSIPRGEAGEQFFGPGTRLTVL.

The V and J genes are TRBV7-6 and TRBJ2-7; 10 bases fit TRBD2. Losses at the gene ends were 5 bases for V and 4 bases for J; bases not matched to a gene: 11. The CDR3 contains 16 residues. Germline loops: CDR1 SGHVS, CDR2 FNYEAQ. The CDR3 spells CASSPGTSDPLYEQYF. CDR3 DNA: TGTGCCAGCAGCCCTGGGACTAGCGATCCTTTGTACGAGCAGTACTTC. Supplemented by reference TRBV7-6 and TRBJ2-7, the full variable domain reads GAGVSQSPRYKVTKRGQDVALRCDPISGHVSLYWYRQALGQGPEFLTYFNYEAQQDKSGLPNDRFSAERPEGSISTLTIQRTEQRDSAMYRCASSPGTSDPLYEQYFGPGTRLTVT.

This clone was seen a handful of times. The chain employs TRBV25-1 and TRBJ1-1, with unresolved D. The V and J ends lost 8 bases and 0 bases respectively, with 7 bases between them. The length of the CDR3 is 12 residues. Germline CDR1 MGHDK, CDR2 SYGVNS. The CDR3 loop reads CASESMNTEAFF. CDR3 in DNA: TGTGCCAGCGAGTCTATGAACACTGAAGCTTTCTTT.

The chain uses TRBV6-1 and TRBJ1-5; D unresolved. V was cut by 3 bases and J by 0 bases, with 9 bases left in between. Germline V gives CDR1 MNHNS, CDR2 SASEGT. This CDR3 has 15 residues. CDR3 nucleotide sequence: TGTGCCAGCAGTGATCGAGGGCATAGCAATCAGCCCCAGCATTTT. Translation: CASSDRGHSNQPQHF.

This chain joins TRBV5-1 and TRBJ2-2; D not resolved. Trimming removed 6 bases from V and 7 bases from J, with 7 bases in between. The CDR3 consists of 11 residues. Germline V gene data show CDR1 as SGHRS and CDR2 as YFSETQ. This CDR3 reads CASNIGGELFF. The DNA of the CDR3 is TGCGCCAGCAACATTGGCGGGGAGCTGTTTTTT. The full variable domain, rest sourced from reference TRBV5-1 and TRBJ2-2, is KAGVTQTPRYLIKTRGQQVTLSCSPISGHRSVSWYQQTPGQGLQFLFEYFSETQRNKGNFPGRFSGRQFSNSRSEMNVSTLELGDSALYLCASNIGGELFFGEGSRLTVL.

The chain has TRBV4-2 and TRBJ2-1, with TRBD2 matching 7 bases. The J segment lost 6 bases and the V segment lost 0 bases, leaving 8 bases of the junction unmatched. Germline V lookup: CDR1 LGHNA, CDR2 YNFKEQ. The CDR3 consists of 16 residues. Written as DNA, the CDR3 is TGTGCCAGCAGCCAAGATAAAGCGGGAAGGGCCAATGAGCAGTTCTTC. It codes for CASSQDKAGRANEQFF.

The chain carries TRBV6-5 and TRBJ1-1; D is ambiguous. The germline V gene has CDR1 MNHEY and CDR2 SVGAGI. There are 14 residues in the CDR3. V was cut by 0 bases and J by 5 bases, with 10 bases left in between. CDR3 region: CASSYSDRGTEAFF. CDR3 nucleotide sequence: TGTGCCAGCAGTTACTCCGACCGGGGAACTGAAGCTTTCTTT.

The chain combines TRBV30 with TRBJ1-1; possible D gene TRBD1, 5 bases. V was clipped by 5 bases and J by 1 base, with 8 bases between them. CDR1 is GTSNPN and CDR2 is SVGIG in the germline V gene (reference sequence). The CDR3 extends over 12 amino acids. CDR3: CAWGQSNTEAFF. In nucleotides, the CDR3 is TGTGCCTGGGGACAATCGAACACTGAAGCTTTCTTT.

The CDR3 sequence: CASSLKGQGRGYGYTF. DNA of the CDR3: TGTGCCAGCAGCTTAAAGGGACAGGGAAGAGGGTATGGCTACACCTTC. The chain uses TRBV5-4 and TRBJ1-2; 9 bases agree with TRBD1. The germline V gene has CDR1 SGHNT and CDR2 YYREEE (reference sequence). The junction had 10 bases not matched to a gene; V was cut back by 2 bases and J by 5 bases. This CDR3 region has 16 residues. Based on the CDR3 plus reference TRBV5-4 and TRBJ1-2, the full variable domain is ETGVTQSPTHLIKTRGQQVTLRCSSQSGHNTVSWYQQALGQGPQFIFQYYREEENGRGNFPPRFSGLQFPNYSSELNVNALELDDSALYLCASSLKGQGRGYGYTFGSGTRLTVV.